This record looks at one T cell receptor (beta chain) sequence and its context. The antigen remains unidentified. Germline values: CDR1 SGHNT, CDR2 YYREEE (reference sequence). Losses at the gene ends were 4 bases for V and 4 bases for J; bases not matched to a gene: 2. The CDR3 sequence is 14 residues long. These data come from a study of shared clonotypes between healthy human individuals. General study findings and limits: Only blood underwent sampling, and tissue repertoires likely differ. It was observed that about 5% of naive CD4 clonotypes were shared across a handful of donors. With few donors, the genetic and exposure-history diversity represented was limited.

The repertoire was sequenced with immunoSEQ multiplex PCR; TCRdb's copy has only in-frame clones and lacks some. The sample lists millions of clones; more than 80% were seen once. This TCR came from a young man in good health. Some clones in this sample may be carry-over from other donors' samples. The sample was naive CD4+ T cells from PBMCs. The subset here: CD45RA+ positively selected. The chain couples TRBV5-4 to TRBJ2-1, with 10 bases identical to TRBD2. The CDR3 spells CASSQTSGYNEQFF. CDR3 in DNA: TGTGCCAGCAGCCAGACTAGCGGGTACAATGAGCAGTTCTTC.